This T cell receptor (beta chain) was observed in a study of CD8 T cells in ankylosing spondylitis. This CDR3 is 14 amino acids long. V was shortened by 1 base and J by 4 bases, with 8 bases between the two germline ends. TCRdb re-analysed the 5' RACE reads in MiXCR, keeping a single row per CDR3 protein. The profile covers about 110,000 distinct CDR3 sequences, with about 24% appearing a single time and about 12% taken by the ten largest. This chain joins TRBV12-3 or TRBV12-4 and TRBJ2-1; D not resolved. Sample: synovial fluid, either unsorted or a sorted T cell fraction (not recorded which). The receptor comes from a male donor with ankylosing spondylitis. CDR3 loop: CASSLGAEYNEQFF. Here the CDR3 DNA reads TGTGCCAGCAGTTTAGGTGCGGAATACAATGAGCAGTTCTTC.